This T cell receptor (beta chain) was observed in a study of blood T cell repertoires in COVID-19. For the study at large: Some COVID-19 samples were acute and others convalescent; all came from the United States, Italy and Spain.

The V and J ends lost 5 bases and 0 bases respectively, with 13 bases between them. This CDR3 is 15 amino acids long. Germline V gene data show CDR1 as LNHDA and CDR2 as SQIVND (reference sequence). The table came from immunoSEQ multiplex PCR; TCRdb's copy has only in-frame clones and leaves some out. The sample shows about 150,000 clones, more than 70% of them seen only once. The sequence derives from a man between 18 and 29 years old with active or convalescent COVID-19. The sample consisted of peripheral blood. The V and J genes are TRBV19 and TRBJ1-1; the D gene is possibly TRBD1 (5 bases). This CDR3 reads CASSFTGNMNTEAFF. In DNA form, the CDR3 reads TGTGCCAGTAGTTTCACAGGTAACATGAACACTGAAGCTTTCTTT.